What follows are 28 T cell receptor beta chains derived from one specimen sequenced in a study of T cells in Graves' hyperthyroidism and ophthalmopathy. RNA transcripts gave rise to amplified TCR beta CDR3 regions. The HTBI primer set was used in a first-round RT-PCR of the TCR CDR3. A single record per CDR3 protein comes from TCRdb applying MiXCR to the multiplex PCR reads. Of under 350,000 distinct CDR3 sequences in the sample, about 15% were seen once. Sample: blood. Source of these receptors: a woman aged 55-70 years with Graves' ophthalmopathy.

This clonotype was seen a few times. This rearrangement joins TRBV5-6 to TRBJ2-1, with unresolved D. The CDR3 has 11 residues. From germline, CDR1 is SGHDT and CDR2 YYEEEE. Trimming took off 1 base at V and 9 bases at J, with 5 bases between the two ends. The CDR3 DNA sequence: TGTGCCAGCAGCTTGACTTCTGAGCAGTTCTTC. Amino acid sequence: CASSLTSEQFF.

The chain links TRBV10-3 to TRBJ2-3, with TRBD2 matching 13 bases. Germline V gene sequence: CDR1 ENHRY, CDR2 SYGVKD. This CDR3 is 16 amino acids long. V lost 2 bases and J lost 5; bases outside the gene matches: 4. The CDR3 bases are TGTGCCATCAGTGAGGGACTAGCGGGAGCTATAGATACGCAGTATTTT. It specifies CAISEGLAGAIDTQYF.

This clonotype appeared many times. J is TRBJ2-7 and V is TRBV11-2; D unresolved. V gave up 0 bases and J gave up 1 base, with 1 base separating them. The CDR3 has 12 residues. CDR1 SGHAT and CDR2 FQNNGV come from the germline V gene. The chain's CDR3 is CASSLDSYEQYF. DNA of the CDR3: TGTGCCAGCAGCTTAGATTCCTACGAGCAGTACTTC.

The table lists this clonotype with many counts. J is TRBJ1-5 and V is TRBV30; D remains unclear. Trimming stripped 3 bases from V and 4 bases from J, with 10 bases between. This CDR3 is built from 13 residues. Germline loops: CDR1 GTSNPN, CDR2 SVGIG (reference sequence). CDR3 amino acids: CAWSLHQNQPQHF. The CDR3 DNA sequence: TGTGCCTGGAGCTTACACCAAAATCAGCCCCAGCATTTT.

This clonotype was recorded at least ten times. The chain combines TRBV27 with TRBJ2-2; TRBD2 matches 10 bases. Germline-derived CDR1 and CDR2 are MNHEY and SMNVEV (reference sequence). The V and J ends lost 4 bases and 4 bases, in that order; junction bases with no gene match: 9. The CDR3 contains 17 residues. The CDR3, as DNA: TGTGCCAGCAGTTCCAACGGACTAGCGGAGCTCACCGGGGAGCTGTTTTTT. It specifies CASSSNGLAELTGELFF.

This clonotype was counted between two and nine times. Germline and junction disagree at one end, which may indicate a read error. The J gene is TRBJ1-2, the V gene TRBV11-2; D possibly corresponds to TRBD1 (6 bases). Germline CDR1 reads SGHAT; CDR2 reads FQNNGV. CDR3 length: 15 residues. CDR3 sequence (DNA): TGTGCCAACAGCCCACTGTATACAGGGAACTATGGCTACACCTTC. It yields the protein CANSPLYTGNYGYTF.

In this sample, this clonotype turned up a few times. The V and J genes are TRBV28 and TRBJ1-1; 8 nucleotides agree with TRBD1. Losses at the gene ends were 5 bases for V and 10 bases for J; bases not matched to a gene: 12. The germline gives CDR1 MDHEN, CDR2 SYDVKM. CDR3 length: 14 amino acids. The CDR3 is CASSLQGGTGLAFF. The CDR3 nucleotides are TGTGCCAGCAGTCTCCAGGGGGGGACAGGTCTAGCTTTCTTT.

This clonotype appeared a few times. The gene calls are TRBV3-1 and TRBJ2-1; a weak D match, TRBD2 (6 bases). The CDR3 is 15 amino acids. Trimming stripped 0 bases from V and 5 bases from J, with 11 bases between. Germline V gene sequence: CDR1 LGHDT, CDR2 YNNKEL (reference sequence). Written as DNA, the CDR3 is TGTGCCAGCAGCCAAGAGTGGGGGGAGAACAATGAGCAGTTCTTC. Translation gives CASSQEWGENNEQFF.

This clonotype was detected a few times. The V and J genes are TRBV12-3 or TRBV12-4 and TRBJ2-3; unclear D gene. V was pared by 4 bases and J by 7 bases, with 6 bases between. This CDR3 is 11 amino acids long. CDR3 bases: TGTGCCAGCAGTTACCTACATACGCAGTATTTT. Protein sequence: CASSYLHTQYF.

This clonotype has ten or more counts. V is TRBV13 and J is TRBJ2-7; TRBD2 is a possible D gene (5 bases). The V and J ends lost 5 bases and 4 bases respectively, with 6 bases between them. The germline V gene has CDR1 PRHDT and CDR2 FYEKMQ (reference sequence). The CDR3 extends over 11 amino acids. The CDR3 loop is CASSDYYEQYF. CDR3 nucleotide sequence: TGTGCCAGCAGCGACTATTACGAGCAGTACTTC.

V is TRBV14 and J is TRBJ1-2, with 8 bases lining up with TRBD1. The CDR3 consists of 13 residues. V lost 5 bases and J lost 5; bases outside the gene matches: 4. CDR1 and CDR2 from the germline V gene are SGHDN and FVKESK. The CDR3 coding sequence is TGTGCCAGCAGCGAAGGACAGGGATATGGCTACACCTTC. Translated, it gives CASSEGQGYGYTF.

This clonotype was counted at least ten times. The chain employs TRBV28 and TRBJ1-3; tentatively, D is TRBD1 (6 bases). With 3 bases removed from V and 4 bases from J, the gap between germline ends came to 19 bases. The CDR3 length is 17 residues. The germline CDR1 and CDR2 sequences are MDHEN and SYDVKM. The CDR3 protein is CASSLPDGGGWGNTIYF. Here the CDR3 DNA reads TGTGCCAGCAGTTTGCCCGACGGGGGCGGGTGGGGAAACACCATATATTTT. Variable domain in full (rest from reference TRBV28 and TRBJ1-3): DVKVTQSSRYLVKRTGEKVFLECVQDMDHENMFWYRQDPGLGLRLIYFSYDVKMKEKGDIPEGYSVSREKKERFSLILESASTNQTSMYLCASSLPDGGGWGNTIYFGEGSWLTVV.

This clonotype was recorded at least ten times. V and J are TRBV20-1 and TRBJ1-2; D is unclear. Germline V gene data show CDR1 as DFQATT and CDR2 as SNEGSKA (reference sequence). V gave up 2 bases and J gave up 4 bases, with 14 bases separating them. This CDR3 has 14 amino acids. In nucleotides, the CDR3 is TGCAGTGCTAGACCCCGAGGACCTCTCTATGGCTACACCTTC. Amino acids: CSARPRGPLYGYTF.

V gene TRBV13 combines with J gene TRBJ2-7; 7 bases are shared with TRBD1. The ends lost 6 bases at V and 4 bases at J; junction bases unmatched: 9. The CDR3 has 14 residues. Germline lookup yields CDR1 PRHDT and CDR2 FYEKMQ (reference sequence). The CDR3 loop is CASSQRQGRYEQYF. CDR3 coding DNA: TGTGCCAGCAGTCAGAGACAGGGTCGATACGAGCAGTACTTC.

This clonotype came up many times. The chain links TRBV12-3 or TRBV12-4 to TRBJ1-1; 7 bases agree with TRBD1. Trimming cost V 1 base and J 5 bases; bases outside gene matches: 4. CDR3 size: 14 residues. The CDR3 sequence: CASSLVAGGTEAFF. The CDR3 DNA follows: TGTGCCAGCAGTTTAGTGGCAGGGGGGACTGAAGCTTTCTTT.

Note on this clonotype: This may arise from a read error, as a much more abundant clone is one base away. The chain employs TRBV5-6 and TRBJ1-1, with D possibly matching TRBD1 (5 bases). CDR1 SGHDT and CDR2 YYEEEE come from the germline V gene. The CDR3 spans 18 residues. V lost 1 base, J lost 1 base, and 20 bases lay in between. The CDR3 DNA is TGTGCCAGCAGCTTGAGCACCGGGAAGGGGACTAGGAACACTGAAGCTTTCTTT. Amino acids: CASSLSTGKGTRNTEAFF.

This clonotype was observed at least ten times. V gene TRBV7-9 combines with J gene TRBJ1-1, with D hard to call. CDR3 length: 13 residues. With 1 base removed from V and 7 bases from J, the gap between germline ends came to 10 bases. Germline lookup yields CDR1 SEHNR and CDR2 FQNEAQ (reference sequence). CDR3 in DNA: TGTGCCAGCAGCTTAGAATCGGTTAGTGAAGCTTTCTTT. It yields the protein CASSLESVSEAFF.

With regard to this clonotype: A single base separates this from a much larger clone, so it may be a read error. The V call is TRBV7-2, the J call TRBJ2-7; D is ambiguous. V lost 2 bases, J lost 5 bases, and 10 bases lay in between. CDR1 and CDR2 from the germline V gene are SGHTA and FQGNSA. CDR3 length: 13 amino acids. CDR3 amino acids: CASSLTGPNEQYF. The CDR3 DNA follows: TGTGCCAGCAGCTTAACCGGGCCAAACGAGCAGTACTTC.

The rearrangement uses TRBV20-1 and TRBJ2-7; 7 bases are shared with TRBD1. The J segment lost 7 bases and the V segment lost 0 bases, leaving 6 bases of the junction unmatched. This CDR3 region has 13 residues. CDR1 is DFQATT and CDR2 is SNEGSKA in the germline V gene (reference sequence). The CDR3 sequence: CSARDQRGLEQYF. CDR3 DNA: TGCAGTGCTAGAGATCAGAGGGGGCTAGAGCAGTACTTC.

This clonotype was seen at least ten times. J is TRBJ1-1 and V is TRBV10-3, with D unresolved. This CDR3 spans 11 amino acids. V was clipped by 6 bases and J by 3 bases, with 5 bases between them. CDR1 is ENHRY, CDR2 SYGVKD, per germline. DNA of the CDR3: TGTGCCATCAGACACGACACTGAAGCTTTCTTT. Translating gives CAIRHDTEAFF.

The sample holds a few counts of this clonotype. The chain has TRBV3-1 and TRBJ2-2; 9 bases align to TRBD1. This CDR3 comprises 15 residues. V was pared by 6 bases and J by 1 base, with 3 bases of the junction left unmatched. Germline lookup yields CDR1 LGHDT and CDR2 YNNKEL (reference sequence). The CDR3 region is CASRRTGENTGELFF. The CDR3 DNA is TGTGCCAGCAGGCGGACAGGGGAGAACACCGGGGAGCTGTTTTTT. Supplemented by reference TRBV3-1 and TRBJ2-2, the full variable domain reads DTAVSQTPKYLVTQMGNDKSIKCEQNLGHDTMYWYKQDSKKFLKIMFSYNNKELIINETVPNRFSPKSPDKAHLNLHINSLELGDSAVYFCASRRTGENTGELFFGEGSRLTVL.

The genes are TRBV12-3 or TRBV12-4 and TRBJ1-2; a weak D match, TRBD1 (5 bases). The CDR3 totals 12 residues. V lost 5 bases to trimming and J lost 14 bases, with 18 bases between them. CDR3 amino acids: CASSRSSGAITF. In nucleotides, the CDR3 is TGTGCCAGCAGTAGGAGCTCCGGGGCTATTACCTTC.

Many counts were recorded for this clonotype. The rearrangement joins TRBV7-2 to TRBJ2-7; 12 bases align to TRBD1. V gave up 5 bases and J gave up 6 bases; unmatched junction bases: 14. CDR3 size: 17 residues. Germline CDR1 reads SGHTA; CDR2 reads FQGNSA. This CDR3 reads CASSRRGQGAQSGEQYF. Written as DNA, the CDR3 is TGTGCCAGCAGCCGACGGGGACAGGGGGCGCAATCTGGCGAGCAGTACTTC.

The table lists this clonotype with many counts. The V and J genes are TRBV28 and TRBJ2-1; a weak D match, TRBD2 (6 bases). Per the germline V gene, CDR1 is MDHEN and CDR2 is SYDVKM. The CDR3 length is 15 residues. Trimming pared 2 bases from V and 1 base from J, leaving 9 bases between. The CDR3 nucleotides read TGTGCCAGCAGTTTAGGAGGGGAGTCCTACAATGAGCAGTTCTTC. Protein sequence: CASSLGGESYNEQFF. Based on the CDR3 plus reference TRBV28 and TRBJ2-1, the full variable domain is DVKVTQSSRYLVKRTGEKVFLECVQDMDHENMFWYRQDPGLGLRLIYFSYDVKMKEKGDIPEGYSVSREKKERFSLILESASTNQTSMYLCASSLGGESYNEQFFGPGTRLTVL.

This clonotype was seen many times. The CDR3 DNA reads as TGTGCCAGCAGCTTAAGGGCTAGCGGCACCGGGGAGCTGTTTTTT. It encodes CASSLRASGTGELFF. This chain uses TRBV7-3 with TRBJ2-2, with 7 positions matching TRBD2. The J segment lost 4 bases and the V segment lost 1 base, leaving 3 bases of the junction unmatched. CDR1 and CDR2 from the germline V gene are SGHTA and FQGTGA. The CDR3 sequence is 15 residues long.

This clonotype was observed at least ten times. J is TRBJ2-1 and V is TRBV5-1; D ambiguous. This CDR3 comprises 15 residues. CDR1 SGHRS and CDR2 YFSETQ come from the germline V gene. V was clipped by 4 bases and J by 6 bases, with 17 bases between them. The CDR3 coding sequence is TGCGCCAGCAGCCTGATTGGGGTGGCCGGCAATGAGCAGTTCTTC. This translates into CASSLIGVAGNEQFF. Based on the CDR3 plus reference TRBV5-1 and TRBJ2-1, the full variable domain is KAGVTQTPRYLIKTRGQQVTLSCSPISGHRSVSWYQQTPGQGLQFLFEYFSETQRNKGNFPGRFSGRQFSNSRSEMNVSTLELGDSALYLCASSLIGVAGNEQFFGPGTRLTVL.

This clonotype was counted ten times or more. The CDR3, as DNA: TGTGCCAGCTCACCATCCCGGAGCGATTACAATGAGCAGTTCTTC. Translating it yields CASSPSRSDYNEQFF. V is TRBV18 and J is TRBJ2-1; D is unresolved. Germline lookup yields CDR1 KGHSH and CDR2 LQKENI. The CDR3 is 15 amino acids. Trimming stripped 2 bases from V and 4 bases from J, with 12 bases between.

The rearrangement uses TRBV2 and TRBJ1-1; weak D call: TRBD1 (5 bases). Per the germline V gene, CDR1 is SNHLY and CDR2 is FYNNEI. Trimming took off 4 bases at V and 1 base at J, with 7 bases between the two ends. This CDR3 has 13 residues. Here the CDR3 DNA reads TGTGCCAGCAGTGGGGGCAGGAACACTGAAGCTTTCTTT. Translating gives CASSGGRNTEAFF.